This T cell receptor (beta chain) was recorded in a study of blood T cell repertoires in COVID-19. As handled by the study authors: Using reference gene primer amplification, nucleated cell counts were estimated. Profiling relied on immunoSEQ multiplex PCR, and the TCRdb table lists in-frame clones only, not all of them. V and J calls and clone size follow that table, whereas D and trimming were derived from the DNA. This sample has 350,000 to 400,000 clones; roughly 86% occur once, and the top ten carry 1.5% to 2%. Germline V CDR1 and CDR2: SQVTM, ANQGSEA. The CDR3 covers 12 residues. V was cut by 3 bases and J by 6 bases, with 11 bases left in between.

Sequences were obtained from PBMCs or T cells enriched from blood (not recorded which). V gene TRBV29-1 combines with J gene TRBJ1-2; D ambiguous. The sequence was collected from a man between 40 and 49 years old in a cohort exposed to, infected with or recovered from COVID-19 (not recorded which). The CDR3: CSVERKFHGYTF. CDR3 DNA: TGCAGCGTTGAGCGAAAGTTCCATGGCTACACCTTC.